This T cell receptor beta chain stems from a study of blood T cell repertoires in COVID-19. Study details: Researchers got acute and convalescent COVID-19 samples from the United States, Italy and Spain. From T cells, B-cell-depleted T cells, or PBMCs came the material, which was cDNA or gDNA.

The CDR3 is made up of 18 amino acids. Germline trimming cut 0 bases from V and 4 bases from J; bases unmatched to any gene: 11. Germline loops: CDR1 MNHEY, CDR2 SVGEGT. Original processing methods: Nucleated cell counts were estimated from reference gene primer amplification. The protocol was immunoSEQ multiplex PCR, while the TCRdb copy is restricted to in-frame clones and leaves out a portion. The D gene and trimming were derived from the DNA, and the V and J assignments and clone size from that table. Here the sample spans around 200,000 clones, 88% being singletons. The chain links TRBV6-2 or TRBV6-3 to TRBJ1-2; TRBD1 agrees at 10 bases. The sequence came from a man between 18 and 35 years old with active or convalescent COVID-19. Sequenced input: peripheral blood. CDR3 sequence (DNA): TGTGCCAGCAGTTACTCGTATACTCCCGGACAGGGGGTCTATGGCTACACCTTC. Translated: CASSYSYTPGQGVYGYTF.